The clone carrying this TCR beta chain was observed at least ten times. This entry comes from a study of blood T cells in healthy people across ages. The CDR3 covers 16 residues. Trimming at V came to 4 bases and at J to 3 bases, leaving 4 bases not matched to a gene. Germline CDR1 SQVTM, CDR2 ANQGSEA. PCR was performed a second time for roughly 7 to 12 cycles using a sample-barcoded 5' primer and a J-beta primer mix. With 12 random nucleotides, a template-switch adaptor tagged each individual cDNA molecule. One entry per CDR3 protein results from TCRdb running MiXCR on the 5' RACE reads. The data contain around 900,000 distinct CDR3 sequences, 29% of them singletons.

The sequencing input was blood. The gene calls are TRBV29-1 and TRBJ2-3; 16 nucleotides line up with TRBD2. The receptor was isolated from a woman older than 75 in good health. CDR3 coding DNA: TGCAGCGTTGGGGGACTAGCGGGGGGGCCTACAGATACGCAGTATTTT. Translation gives CSVGGLAGGPTDTQYF.